What follows are 23 T cell receptor beta chains derived from one specimen sequenced in a study of blood T cell repertoires in COVID-19. Assay: immunoSEQ multiplex PCR; the TCRdb copy retains only in-frame clones and omits some. In the table there are roughly 110,000 clones, approximately 88% of which are singletons. Sequenced input: peripheral blood. Receptor source: a middle-aged man with active or convalescent COVID-19.

This clone was observed a handful of times. This chain links TRBV6-5 with TRBJ1-2; D is uncertain. From germline, CDR1 is MNHEY and CDR2 SVGAGI. The CDR3 is 13 residues long. Trimming cost V 0 bases and J 7 bases, with 9 bases left between them. The CDR3 DNA is TGTGCCAGCAGTTACTCGAGAGGGTTTGGCTACACCTTC. Amino acids: CASSYSRGFGYTF.

The CDR3 bases are TGCGCCAGCAGCTTTCGGGGCAATCAGCCCCAGCATTTT. The encoded protein is CASSFRGNQPQHF. V usage is TRBV5-1 and J usage is TRBJ1-5, with D unresolved. The CDR3 loop spans 13 amino acids. The germline gives CDR1 SGHRS, CDR2 YFSETQ. Trimming stripped 2 bases from V and 2 bases from J, with 5 bases between.

V and J are TRBV10-2 and TRBJ1-4; no clear D. Looked up from germline, CDR1 is WSHSY and CDR2 is SAAADI. Trimming took off 2 bases at V and 8 bases at J, with 15 bases between the two ends. This CDR3 spans 15 amino acids. CDR3 residues: CASSETRQGGEKLFF. CDR3 sequence (DNA): TGCGCCAGCAGTGAGACACGACAAGGTGGAGAAAAACTGTTTTTT.

This rearrangement joins TRBV7-2 to TRBJ2-3; perhaps TRBD2 as D (5 bases). The germline V gene has CDR1 SGHTA and CDR2 FQGNSA. There are 14 residues in the CDR3. V was cut by 1 base and J by 6 bases, with 11 bases left in between. CDR3 nucleotide sequence: TGTGCCAGCAGCTTAGGACTAATGGCGGATACGCAGTATTTT. Its translation: CASSLGLMADTQYF.

The chain recombines TRBV29-1 with TRBJ2-7; D may be TRBD1 (7 bases). The germline V gene encodes CDR1 SQVTM and CDR2 ANQGSEA. V shed 6 bases and J shed 0 bases, with 15 bases lying between them. This CDR3 contains 14 residues. The CDR3 sequence is CSVSGGPSSYEQYF. In DNA, the CDR3 is TGCAGCGTCTCAGGGGGGCCAAGCTCCTACGAGCAGTACTTC.

The gene calls are TRBV18 and TRBJ2-7; 7 bases agree with TRBD1. Germline CDR1 reads KGHSH; CDR2 reads LQKENI. V was clipped by 3 bases and J by 4 bases; unmatched bases: 9. The CDR3 is made up of 15 amino acids. The CDR3 bases are TGTGCCAGCTCACCCCTCCGGGACAGTGCATACGAGCAGTACTTC. This translates into CASSPLRDSAYEQYF. The variable domain in full, with the rest retrieved from reference TRBV18 and TRBJ2-7, is NAGVMQNPRHLVRRRGQEARLRCSPMKGHSHVYWYRQLPEEGLKFMVYLQKENIIDESGMPKERFSAEFPKEGPSILRIQQVVRGDSAAYFCASSPLRDSAYEQYFGPGTRLTVT.

V gene TRBV5-4 combines with J gene TRBJ2-6; D is possibly TRBD1 (5 bases). The CDR3 extends over 15 amino acids. Germline V gene data show CDR1 as SGHNT and CDR2 as YYREEE (reference sequence). Trimming stripped 0 bases from V and 4 bases from J, with 8 bases between. CDR3 amino acids: CASSLARTGANVLTF. The CDR3 nucleotides read TGTGCCAGCAGCTTGGCCCGGACAGGGGCCAACGTCCTGACTTTC.

The chain links TRBV2 to TRBJ1-2; the match to TRBD1 covers 10 bases. The CDR3 length is 13 residues. Germline V CDR1 and CDR2: SNHLY, FYNNEI. V lost 4 bases and J lost 7; bases outside the gene matches: 3. This chain's CDR3 is CASSAGQGFGYTF. CDR3 nucleotides: TGTGCCAGCAGTGCGGGACAGGGGTTTGGCTACACCTTC.

The chain uses TRBV2 and TRBJ2-7; 8 bases line up with TRBD1. The CDR3 is 13 amino acids. V was pared by 9 bases and J by 2 bases, with 6 bases of the junction left unmatched. CDR1 and CDR2 (germline): SNHLY, FYNNEI. The CDR3, as DNA: TGTGCCAGTACCGGGACAGGACCCTACGAGCAGTACTTC. This encodes CASTGTGPYEQYF.

The V and J genes are TRBV28 and TRBJ2-2, with D possibly TRBD2 on 6 matching bases. CDR3 length equals 14 residues. V lost 7 bases and J 7 bases, leaving 16 bases between the germline ends. Germline V lookup: CDR1 MDHEN, CDR2 SYDVKM. The CDR3 loop reads CASTGWGDVGELFF. Written as DNA, the CDR3 is TGTGCCAGCACGGGGTGGGGGGATGTCGGGGAGCTGTTTTTT.

The J gene is TRBJ1-3, the V gene TRBV29-1; no firm D call. Per the germline V gene, CDR1 is SQVTM and CDR2 is ANQGSEA. V dropped 2 bases and J dropped 4 bases, with 9 bases sitting between them. The CDR3 covers 13 residues. CDR3 sequence reads: CSVEPGSGNTIYF. In nucleotides, the CDR3 is TGCAGCGTTGAACCGGGGAGCGGAAACACCATATATTTT.

This sequence joins TRBV4-1 and TRBJ1-4; a possible D gene is TRBD1 (5 bases). The CDR3 has 12 residues. Deletions cut 2 bases from V and 8 bases from J, with 6 bases between. CDR1 is MGHRA, CDR2 YSYEKL, per germline. CDR3 sequence: CASSQSGEKLFF. Written as DNA, the CDR3 is TGCGCCAGCAGCCAATCAGGGGAAAAACTGTTTTTT.

V gene TRBV3-1 (or the pseudogene TRBV3-2) combines with J gene TRBJ2-1; D uncertain. This CDR3 contains 12 residues. Germline loops: CDR1 LGHDT, CDR2 YNNKEL (reference sequence). The ends were cut back, 3 bases at V and 7 bases at J, with 7 bases in the middle. Here the CDR3 DNA reads TGTGCCAGCAGCCATGAGAAAAATGAGCAGTTCTTC. This translates into CASSHEKNEQFF.

This chain uses TRBV18 with TRBJ2-1, with D unclear. The CDR3 is 11 amino acids. Germline V lookup: CDR1 KGHSH, CDR2 LQKENI. Trimming cost V 2 bases and J 10 bases, with 6 bases left between them. This CDR3 reads CASSPEEEQFF. CDR3 bases: TGTGCCAGCTCACCAGAGGAAGAGCAGTTCTTC.

This clone appeared a single time. This rearrangement joins TRBV3-1 (or the pseudogene TRBV3-2) to TRBJ2-1; D might be TRBD2 (5 bases). Germline-derived CDR1 and CDR2 are LGHDT and YNNKEL (reference sequence). The V end was cut by 0 bases, the J end by 0 bases, with 12 bases between. This CDR3 spans 17 amino acids. For the CDR3, the DNA is TGTGCCAGCAGCCAAGAATCGGGATATAGCTCCTACAATGAGCAGTTCTTC. Amino acids: CASSQESGYSSYNEQFF.

This chain links TRBV3-1 (or the pseudogene TRBV3-2) with TRBJ2-1, with D perhaps matching TRBD2 (6 bases). The CDR3 has 15 residues. Trimming removed 0 bases at V and 8 bases at J, with 14 bases between. Germline V gene lookup returns CDR1 LGHDT and CDR2 YNNKEL (reference sequence). This CDR3 is CASSQEPGVRHEQFF. The CDR3 region has the DNA TGTGCCAGCAGCCAAGAGCCGGGAGTTAGGCATGAGCAGTTCTTC.

The J gene is TRBJ2-5, the V gene TRBV7-2, with TRBD2 as a possible D gene (7 bases). Germline values: CDR1 SGHTA, CDR2 FQGNSA. The CDR3 totals 16 residues. The V end lost 4 bases, the J end lost 5 bases, and 20 bases lay between the germline ends. CDR3 coding DNA: TGTGCCAGCAGCTACAGACTAGGGGGAGGGAGGGAGACCCAGTACTTC. It is translated as CASSYRLGGGRETQYF.

The V and J genes are TRBV12-3 or TRBV12-4 and TRBJ1-2; D might be TRBD1 (6 bases). The CDR3 sequence is 12 residues long. The V end was cut by 6 bases, the J end by 2 bases, with 7 bases between. The CDR3 nucleotides are TGTGCCAGCAGGACAGGAAACTATGGCTACACCTTC. This codes for CASRTGNYGYTF.

This sequence joins TRBV20-1 and TRBJ1-5; 9 bases line up with TRBD1. The CDR3 spans 16 residues. V shed 3 bases, J shed 5 bases, and the junction held 11 bases outside the gene matches. Per the germline V gene, CDR1 is DFQATT and CDR2 is SNEGSKA (reference sequence). The CDR3 spells CSASSSLQGADQPQHF. CDR3 in DNA: TGCAGTGCTAGTTCTAGTTTACAGGGGGCAGATCAGCCCCAGCATTTT.

This clone was seen just once. The chain uses TRBV5-4 and TRBJ1-1; 8 nucleotides agree with TRBD1. Germline CDR1 is SGHNT and CDR2 is YYREEE (reference sequence). The CDR3 sequence is 17 residues long. The trim removed 4 bases at V and 3 bases at J, leaving 14 bases unmatched. The CDR3 DNA reads TGTGCCAGCAGCAAGAGGACAGGGCAAAGAAGGGACACTGAAGCTTTCTTT. As protein: CASSKRTGQRRDTEAFF.

The chain uses TRBV7-8 and TRBJ2-7; a weak D match, TRBD2 (6 bases). Germline assignment: CDR1 SGHVS and CDR2 FQNEAQ. This CDR3 spans 14 amino acids. V lost 7 bases and J 3 bases, leaving 16 bases between the germline ends. The CDR3 protein is CASNLPGLLYEQYF. CDR3 nucleotides: TGTGCCAGCAACCTCCCGGGACTTCTCTACGAGCAGTACTTC.

The J gene is TRBJ2-7, the V gene TRBV10-1, with D tentatively TRBD2 (5 bases). The V and J ends lost 0 bases and 0 bases respectively, with 6 bases between them. There are 14 residues in the CDR3. From germline, CDR1 is WNHNN and CDR2 SYGVQD (reference sequence). In DNA, the CDR3 is TGCGCCAGCAGTGAGTCCGGGAACTCCTACGAGCAGTACTTC. Translation gives CASSESGNSYEQYF.

The J gene is TRBJ2-1, the V gene TRBV25-1; 8 bases are a match to TRBD2. V trimming: 10 bases; J trimming: 7 bases; junction bases outside the gene matches: 12. Looked up from germline, CDR1 is MGHDK and CDR2 is SYGVNS. This CDR3 has 14 amino acids. CDR3 sequence reads: CATLADPFGNEQFF. CDR3 in DNA: TGTGCCACACTAGCGGACCCCTTCGGGAATGAGCAGTTCTTC.